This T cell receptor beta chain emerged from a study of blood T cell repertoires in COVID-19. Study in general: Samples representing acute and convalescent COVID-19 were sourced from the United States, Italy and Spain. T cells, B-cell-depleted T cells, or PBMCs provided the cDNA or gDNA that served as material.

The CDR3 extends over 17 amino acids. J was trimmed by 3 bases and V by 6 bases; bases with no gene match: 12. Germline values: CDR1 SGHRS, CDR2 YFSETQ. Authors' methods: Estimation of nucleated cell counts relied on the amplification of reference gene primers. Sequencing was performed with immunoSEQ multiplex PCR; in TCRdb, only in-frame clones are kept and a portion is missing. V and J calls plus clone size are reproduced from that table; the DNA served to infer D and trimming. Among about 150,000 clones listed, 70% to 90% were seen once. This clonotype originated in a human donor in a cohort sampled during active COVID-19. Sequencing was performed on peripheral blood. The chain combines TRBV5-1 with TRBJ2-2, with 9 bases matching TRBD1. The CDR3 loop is CASTPRWDRVDTGELFF. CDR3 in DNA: TGCGCCAGCACCCCCCGATGGGACAGGGTGGACACCGGGGAGCTGTTTTTT.